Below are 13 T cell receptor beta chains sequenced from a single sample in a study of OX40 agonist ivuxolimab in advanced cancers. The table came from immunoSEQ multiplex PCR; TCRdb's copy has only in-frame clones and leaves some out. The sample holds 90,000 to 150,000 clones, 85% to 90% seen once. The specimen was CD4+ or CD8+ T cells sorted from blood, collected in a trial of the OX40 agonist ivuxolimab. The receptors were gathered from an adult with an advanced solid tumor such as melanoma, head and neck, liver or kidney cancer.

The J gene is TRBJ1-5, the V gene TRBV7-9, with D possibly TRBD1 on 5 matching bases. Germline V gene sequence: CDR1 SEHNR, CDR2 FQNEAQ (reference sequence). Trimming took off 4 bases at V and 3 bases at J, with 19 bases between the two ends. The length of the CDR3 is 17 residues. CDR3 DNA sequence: TGTGCCAGCAGCTCCAGCTGGATGGGGCTAGACAATCAGCCCCAGCATTTT. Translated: CASSSSWMGLDNQPQHF.

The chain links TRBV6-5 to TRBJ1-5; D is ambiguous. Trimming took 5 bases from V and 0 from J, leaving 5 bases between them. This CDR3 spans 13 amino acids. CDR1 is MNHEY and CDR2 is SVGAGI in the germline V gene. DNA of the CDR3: TGTGCCAGCAGTGATTATAGCAATCAGCCCCAGCATTTT. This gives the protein CASSDYSNQPQHF.

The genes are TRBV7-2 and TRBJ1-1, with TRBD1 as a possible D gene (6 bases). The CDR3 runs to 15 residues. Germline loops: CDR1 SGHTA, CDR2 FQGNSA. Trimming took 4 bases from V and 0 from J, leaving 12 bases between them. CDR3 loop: CASSSVGGLNTEAFF. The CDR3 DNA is TGTGCCAGCAGCTCTGTCGGGGGGCTGAACACTGAAGCTTTCTTT.

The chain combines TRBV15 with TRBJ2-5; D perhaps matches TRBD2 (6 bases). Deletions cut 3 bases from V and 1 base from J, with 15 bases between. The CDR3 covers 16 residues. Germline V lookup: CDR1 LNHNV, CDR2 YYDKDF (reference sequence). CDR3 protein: CATSSSPTGGQETQYF. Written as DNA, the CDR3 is TGTGCCACCAGCAGCTCCCCGACCGGGGGCCAAGAGACCCAGTACTTC.

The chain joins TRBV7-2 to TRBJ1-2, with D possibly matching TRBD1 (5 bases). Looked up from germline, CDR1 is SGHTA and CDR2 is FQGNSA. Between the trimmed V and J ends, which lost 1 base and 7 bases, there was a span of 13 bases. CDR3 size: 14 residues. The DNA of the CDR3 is TGTGCCAGCAGCTTAGATCAGGGACGAGTTGGCTACACCTTC. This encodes CASSLDQGRVGYTF.

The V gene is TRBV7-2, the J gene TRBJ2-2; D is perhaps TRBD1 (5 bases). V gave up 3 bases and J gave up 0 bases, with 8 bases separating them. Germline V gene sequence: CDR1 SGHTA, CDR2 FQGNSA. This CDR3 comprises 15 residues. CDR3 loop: CASSFLGPNTGELFF. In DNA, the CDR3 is TGTGCCAGCAGCTTCCTGGGGCCGAACACCGGGGAGCTGTTTTTT.

DNA for the CDR3: TGTGCCAGCTCACCGACCCAGCAGACCACAGATACGCAGTATTTT. It encodes CASSPTQQTTDTQYF. The chain combines TRBV18 with TRBJ2-3; D uncertain. The germline gives CDR1 KGHSH, CDR2 LQKENI. V was pared by 3 bases and J by 2 bases, with 12 bases between. The CDR3 contains 15 residues.

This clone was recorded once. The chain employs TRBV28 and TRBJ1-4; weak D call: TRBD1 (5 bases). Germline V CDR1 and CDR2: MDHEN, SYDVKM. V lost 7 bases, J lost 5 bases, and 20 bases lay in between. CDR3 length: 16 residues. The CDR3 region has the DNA TGTGCCAGCAACTCCCCCTCGGGAGGGGCAAATGAAAAACTGTTTTTT. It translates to CASNSPSGGANEKLFF.

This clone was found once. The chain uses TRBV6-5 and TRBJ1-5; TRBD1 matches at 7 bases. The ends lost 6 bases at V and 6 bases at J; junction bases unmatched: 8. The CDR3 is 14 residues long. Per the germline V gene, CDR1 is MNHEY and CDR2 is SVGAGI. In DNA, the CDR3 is TGTGCCAGCAGAAATCCAGGGGGTGCTCAGCCCCAGCATTTT. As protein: CASRNPGGAQPQHF.

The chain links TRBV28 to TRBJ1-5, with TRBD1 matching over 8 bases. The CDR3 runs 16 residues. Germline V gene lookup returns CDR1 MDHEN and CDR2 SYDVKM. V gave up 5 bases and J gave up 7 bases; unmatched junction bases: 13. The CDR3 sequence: CASSTNPDRAEQPQHF. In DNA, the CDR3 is TGTGCCAGCAGTACGAATCCGGACAGGGCCGAGCAGCCCCAGCATTTT.

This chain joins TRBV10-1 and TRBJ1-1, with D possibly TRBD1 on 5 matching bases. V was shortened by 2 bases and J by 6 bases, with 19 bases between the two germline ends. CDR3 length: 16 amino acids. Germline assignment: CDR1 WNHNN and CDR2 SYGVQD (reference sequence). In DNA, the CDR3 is TGCGCCAGCAGTGAGAAGGGGATCGGTCTCCTTCCTGAAGCTTTCTTT. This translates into CASSEKGIGLLPEAFF.

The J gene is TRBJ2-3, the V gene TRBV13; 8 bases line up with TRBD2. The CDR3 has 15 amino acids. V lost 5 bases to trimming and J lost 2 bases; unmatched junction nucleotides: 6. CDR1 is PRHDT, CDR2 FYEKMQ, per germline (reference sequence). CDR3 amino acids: CASSTGGAFTDTQYF. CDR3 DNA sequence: TGTGCCAGCAGCACCGGGGGGGCCTTCACAGATACGCAGTATTTT.

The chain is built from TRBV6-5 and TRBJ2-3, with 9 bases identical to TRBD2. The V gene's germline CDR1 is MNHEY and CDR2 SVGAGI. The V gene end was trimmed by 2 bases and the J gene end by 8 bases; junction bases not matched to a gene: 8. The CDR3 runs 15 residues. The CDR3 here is CASSYGLAQGVTQYF. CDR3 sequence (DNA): TGTGCCAGCAGTTACGGACTAGCGCAGGGGGTTACGCAGTATTTT.